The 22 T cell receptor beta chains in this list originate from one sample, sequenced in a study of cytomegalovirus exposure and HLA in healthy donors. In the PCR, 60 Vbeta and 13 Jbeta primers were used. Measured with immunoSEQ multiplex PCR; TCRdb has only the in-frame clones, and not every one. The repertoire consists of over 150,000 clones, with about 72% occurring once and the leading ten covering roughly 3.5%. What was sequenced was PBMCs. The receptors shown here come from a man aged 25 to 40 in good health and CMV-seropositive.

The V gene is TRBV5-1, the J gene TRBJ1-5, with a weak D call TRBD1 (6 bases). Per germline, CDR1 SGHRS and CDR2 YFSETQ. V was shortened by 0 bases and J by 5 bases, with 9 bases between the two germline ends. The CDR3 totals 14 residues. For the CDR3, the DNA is TGCGCCAGCAGCTTGGTGGGGGCGGATCAGCCCCAGCATTTT. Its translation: CASSLVGADQPQHF. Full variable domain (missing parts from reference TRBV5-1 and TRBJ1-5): KAGVTQTPRYLIKTRGQQVTLSCSPISGHRSVSWYQQTPGQGLQFLFEYFSETQRNKGNFPGRFSGRQFSNSRSEMNVSTLELGDSALYLCASSLVGADQPQHFGDGTRLSIL.

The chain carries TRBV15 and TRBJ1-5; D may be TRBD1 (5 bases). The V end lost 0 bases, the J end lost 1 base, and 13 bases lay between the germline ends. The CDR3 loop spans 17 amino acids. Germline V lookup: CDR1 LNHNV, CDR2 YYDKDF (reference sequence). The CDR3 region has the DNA TGTGCCACCAGCAGAGACCCCGGACACCTAAGCAATCAGCCCCAGCATTTT. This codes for CATSRDPGHLSNQPQHF. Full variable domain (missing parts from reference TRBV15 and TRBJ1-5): DAMVIQNPRYQVTQFGKPVTLSCSQTLNHNVMYWYQQKSSQAPKLLFHYYDKDFNNEADTPDNFQSRRPNTSFCFLDIRSPGLGDTAMYLCATSRDPGHLSNQPQHFGDGTRLSIL.

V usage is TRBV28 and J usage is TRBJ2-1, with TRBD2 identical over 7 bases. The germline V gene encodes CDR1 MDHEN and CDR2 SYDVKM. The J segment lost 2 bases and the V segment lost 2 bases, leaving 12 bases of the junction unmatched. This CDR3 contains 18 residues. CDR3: CASSLRSGAGKAYNEQFF. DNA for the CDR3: TGTGCCAGCAGTTTACGAAGTGGAGCGGGGAAAGCCTACAATGAGCAGTTCTTC.

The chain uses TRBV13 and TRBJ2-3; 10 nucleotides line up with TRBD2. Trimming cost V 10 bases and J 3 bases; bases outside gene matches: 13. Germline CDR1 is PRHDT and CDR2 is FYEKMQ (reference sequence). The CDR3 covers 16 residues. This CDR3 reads CATLFSGGQPTDTQYF. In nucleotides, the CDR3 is TGTGCCACCCTTTTTAGCGGGGGGCAACCTACAGATACGCAGTATTTT. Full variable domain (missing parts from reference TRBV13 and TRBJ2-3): AAGVIQSPRHLIKEKRETATLKCYPIPRHDTVYWYQQGPGQDPQFLISFYEKMQSDKGSIPDRFSAQQFSDYHSELNMSSLELGDSALYFCATLFSGGQPTDTQYFGPGTRLTVL.

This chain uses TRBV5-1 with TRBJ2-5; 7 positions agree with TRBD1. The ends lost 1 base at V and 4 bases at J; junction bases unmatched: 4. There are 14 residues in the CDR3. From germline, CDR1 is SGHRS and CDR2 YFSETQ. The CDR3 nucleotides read TGCGCCAGCAGCTTGTTAGGGGGCGGAGAGACCCAGTACTTC. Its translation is CASSLLGGGETQYF.

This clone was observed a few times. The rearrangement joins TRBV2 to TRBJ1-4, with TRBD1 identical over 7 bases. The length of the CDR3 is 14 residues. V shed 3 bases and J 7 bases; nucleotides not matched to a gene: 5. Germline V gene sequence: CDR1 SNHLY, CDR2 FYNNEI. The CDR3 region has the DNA TGTGCCAGCAGTGATTACAGGGGAGTTGAAAAACTGTTTTTT. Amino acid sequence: CASSDYRGVEKLFF.

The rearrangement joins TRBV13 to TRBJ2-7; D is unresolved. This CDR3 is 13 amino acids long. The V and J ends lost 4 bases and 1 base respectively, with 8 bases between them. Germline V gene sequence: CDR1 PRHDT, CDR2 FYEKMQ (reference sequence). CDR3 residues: CASSSPLSYEQYF. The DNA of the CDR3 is TGTGCCAGCAGCTCCCCATTGTCCTACGAGCAGTACTTC.

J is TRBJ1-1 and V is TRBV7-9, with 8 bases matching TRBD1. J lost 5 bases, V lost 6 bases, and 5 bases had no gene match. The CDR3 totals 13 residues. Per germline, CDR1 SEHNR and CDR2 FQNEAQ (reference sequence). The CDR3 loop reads CASSNQGATEAFF. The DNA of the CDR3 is TGTGCCAGCAGTAATCAGGGGGCGACTGAAGCTTTCTTT.

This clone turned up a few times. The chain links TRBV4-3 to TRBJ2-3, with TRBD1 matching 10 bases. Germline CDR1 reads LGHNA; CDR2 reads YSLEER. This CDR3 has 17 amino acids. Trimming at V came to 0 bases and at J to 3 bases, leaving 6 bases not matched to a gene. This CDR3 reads CASSQDLRTGGTDTQYF. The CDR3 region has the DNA TGCGCCAGCAGCCAAGATTTGAGGACAGGGGGAACAGATACGCAGTATTTT.

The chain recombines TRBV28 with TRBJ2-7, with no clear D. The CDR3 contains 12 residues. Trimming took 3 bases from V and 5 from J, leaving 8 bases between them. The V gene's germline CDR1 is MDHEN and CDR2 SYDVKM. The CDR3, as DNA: TGTGCCAGCAGTTTGCAGGAAAACGAGCAGTACTTC. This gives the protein CASSLQENEQYF.

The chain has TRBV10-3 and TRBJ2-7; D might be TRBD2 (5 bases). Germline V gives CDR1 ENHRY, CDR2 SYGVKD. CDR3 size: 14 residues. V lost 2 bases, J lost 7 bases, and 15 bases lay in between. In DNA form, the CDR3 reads TGTGCCATCAGTGAGATAGGGAACACGGGGGAGCAGTACTTC. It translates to CAISEIGNTGEQYF.

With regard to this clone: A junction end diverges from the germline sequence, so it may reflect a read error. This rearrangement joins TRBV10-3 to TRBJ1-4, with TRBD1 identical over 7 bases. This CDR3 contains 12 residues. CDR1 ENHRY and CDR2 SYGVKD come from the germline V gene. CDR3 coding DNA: TGCGCCACCAGACAGGGCGATGAAAAACTGTTTTTT. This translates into CATRQGDEKLFF.

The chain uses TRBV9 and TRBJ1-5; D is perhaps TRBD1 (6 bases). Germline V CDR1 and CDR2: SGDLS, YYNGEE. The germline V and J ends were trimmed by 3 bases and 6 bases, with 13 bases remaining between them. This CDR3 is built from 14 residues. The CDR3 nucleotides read TGTGCCAGCAGCGAGGGGGGGGCCGGTCAGCCCCAGCATTTT. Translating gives CASSEGGAGQPQHF.

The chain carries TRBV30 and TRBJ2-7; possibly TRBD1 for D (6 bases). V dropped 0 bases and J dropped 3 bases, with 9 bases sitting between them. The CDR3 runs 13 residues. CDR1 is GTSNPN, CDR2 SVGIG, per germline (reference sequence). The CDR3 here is CAWSVQGIYEQYF. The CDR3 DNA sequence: TGTGCCTGGAGTGTGCAGGGGATCTACGAGCAGTACTTC. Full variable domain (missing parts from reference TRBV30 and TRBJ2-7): SQTIHQWPATLVQPVGSPLSLECTVEGTSNPNLYWYRQAAGRGLQLLFYSVGIGQISSEVPQNLSASRPQDRQFILSSKKLLLSDSGFYLCAWSVQGIYEQYFGPGTRLTVT.

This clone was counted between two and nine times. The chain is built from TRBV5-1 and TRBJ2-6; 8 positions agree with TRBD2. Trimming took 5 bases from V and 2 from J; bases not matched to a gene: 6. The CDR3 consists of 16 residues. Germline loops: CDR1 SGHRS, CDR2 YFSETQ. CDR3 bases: TGCGCCAGCAGTTCGGGGGGGGTTCCTGGGGCCAACGTCCTGACTTTC. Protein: CASSSGGVPGANVLTF.

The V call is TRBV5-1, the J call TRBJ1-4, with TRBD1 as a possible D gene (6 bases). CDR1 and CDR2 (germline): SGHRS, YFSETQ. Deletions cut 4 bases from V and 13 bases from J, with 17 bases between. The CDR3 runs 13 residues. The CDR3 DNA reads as TGCGCCAGCAGCCCCTCCCCCGGGACATCACTGTTTTTT. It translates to CASSPSPGTSLFF.

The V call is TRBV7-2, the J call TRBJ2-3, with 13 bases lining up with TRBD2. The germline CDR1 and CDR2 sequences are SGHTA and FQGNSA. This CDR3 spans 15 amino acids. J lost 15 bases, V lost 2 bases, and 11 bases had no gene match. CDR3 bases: TGTGCCAGCAGCTTAACCGGAGAGACTAGCGGGGGGACCTATTTT. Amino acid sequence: CASSLTGETSGGTYF.

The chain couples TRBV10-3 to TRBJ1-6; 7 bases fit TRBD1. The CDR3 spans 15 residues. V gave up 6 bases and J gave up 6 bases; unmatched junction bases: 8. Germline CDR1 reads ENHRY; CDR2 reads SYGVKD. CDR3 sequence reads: CAISGFQGGNSPLHF. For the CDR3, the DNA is TGTGCCATCAGCGGCTTCCAGGGGGGTAATTCACCCCTCCACTTT.

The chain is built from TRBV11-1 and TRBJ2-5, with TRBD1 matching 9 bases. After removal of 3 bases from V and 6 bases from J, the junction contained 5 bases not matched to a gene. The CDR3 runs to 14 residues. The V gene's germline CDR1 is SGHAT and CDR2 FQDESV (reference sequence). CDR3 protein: CASSFRTGEKTQYF. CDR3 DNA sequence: TGTGCCAGCAGCTTCCGGACAGGGGAAAAGACCCAGTACTTC.

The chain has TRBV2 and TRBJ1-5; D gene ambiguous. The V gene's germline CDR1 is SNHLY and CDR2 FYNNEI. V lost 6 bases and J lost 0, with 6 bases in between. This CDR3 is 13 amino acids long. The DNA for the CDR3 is TGTGCCAGCAGAGCGTATAGCAATCAGCCCCAGCATTTT. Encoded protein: CASRAYSNQPQHF. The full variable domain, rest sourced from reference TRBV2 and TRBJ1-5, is EPEVTQTPSHQVTQMGQEVILRCVPISNHLYFYWYRQILGQKVEFLVSFYNNEISEKSEIFDDQFSVERPDGSNFTLKIRSTKLEDSAMYFCASRAYSNQPQHFGDGTRLSIL.

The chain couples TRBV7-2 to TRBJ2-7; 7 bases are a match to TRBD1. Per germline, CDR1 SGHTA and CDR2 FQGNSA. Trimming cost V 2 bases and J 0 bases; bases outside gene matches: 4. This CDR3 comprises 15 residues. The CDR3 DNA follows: TGTGCCAGCAGCTTAAGGCCAGGGGGCTCCTACGAGCAGTACTTC. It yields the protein CASSLRPGGSYEQYF.

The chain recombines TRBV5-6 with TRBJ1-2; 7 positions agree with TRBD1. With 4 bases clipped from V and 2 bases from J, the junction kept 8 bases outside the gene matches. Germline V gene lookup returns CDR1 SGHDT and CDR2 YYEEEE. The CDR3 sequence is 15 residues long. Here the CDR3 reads CASSQVGGGNYGYTF. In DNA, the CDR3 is TGTGCCAGCAGCCAGGTAGGAGGGGGCAACTATGGCTACACCTTC.